A single T cell receptor (beta chain) is shown here with its context. Collection occurred without any documented infections or immune events in donors. The sample belongs to a study of identifying expanded T cells in peripheral blood. The CDR3 covers 15 residues. V lost 1 base and J lost 4, with 10 bases in between. Germline V CDR1 and CDR2: KGHSH, LQKENI. Sequencing was performed with immunoSEQ multiplex PCR; in TCRdb, only in-frame clones are kept and a portion is missing. The sample includes approximately 94,000 clones, about 90% of them seen just once. The receptor comes from a person between 18 and 69 years old in good health. Sequencing was performed on blood. The gene calls are TRBV18 and TRBJ2-2; D gene uncertain. In DNA form, the CDR3 reads TGTGCCAGCTCACCACGGAGTAGTGTCACCGGGGAGCTGTTTTTT. This translates into CASSPRSSVTGELFF.